Below, 10 T cell receptor beta chains from the same sample are listed, as sequenced in a study of Graves' ophthalmopathy and Graves' hyperthyroidism. Beta-chain TCR CDR3 regions were amplified from RNA transcripts. A first-round RT-PCR used HTBI primers, followed by a second-round multiplex PCR. MiXCR, applied by TCRdb to the multiplex PCR reads, yields one record per CDR3 protein. This sample carries 1 million to 1.3 million distinct CDR3 sequences, approximately 35% of them seen once, and the ten largest clones take 11%. Sequencing was done on a sample of peripheral blood or thyroid tissue (not recorded which). The receptors shown here come from an adult man with Graves' hyperthyroidism.

The chain is built from TRBV28 and TRBJ2-7; D gene unclear. This CDR3 contains 14 residues. The V gene's germline CDR1 is MDHEN and CDR2 SYDVKM. Trimming removed 2 bases from V and 2 bases from J, with 10 bases in between. The CDR3 loop is CASSLVYDTYEQYF. As DNA, the CDR3 is TGTGCCAGCAGTTTAGTTTATGATACCTACGAGCAGTACTTC.

This clonotype came up a few times. A read error may account for a junction end that differs from germline. The chain couples TRBV10-3 to TRBJ2-5, with 7 positions matching TRBD2. CDR3 length: 17 residues. Germline CDR1 ENHRY, CDR2 SYGVKD. CDR3 sequence: CASSYNPRRETVETQYF. The CDR3 DNA reads TGTGCCAGCAGTTACAATCCCCGGCGGGAGACGGTGGAGACCCAGTACTTC.

Details on this clonotype: This may stem from a read error, because a much larger clone lies one nucleotide away. The V call is TRBV11-3, the J call TRBJ2-2; maybe TRBD2 (6 bases). The CDR3 consists of 18 residues. The V end was cut by 1 base, the J end by 0 bases, with 15 bases between. Looked up from germline, CDR1 is SGHNT and CDR2 is YENEEA. CDR3 sequence: CASSLGWRREANTGELFF. The CDR3 coding sequence is TGTGCCAGCAGCTTAGGGTGGCGGAGGGAGGCGAACACCGGGGAGCTGTTTTTT. Looking up the rest from reference TRBV11-3 and TRBJ2-2 gives the full variable domain: EAGVVQSPRYKIIEKKQPVAFWCNPISGHNTLYWYLQNLGQGPELLIRYENEEAVDDSQLPKDRFSAERLKGVDSTLKIQPAELGDSAVYLCASSLGWRREANTGELFFGEGSRLTVL.

Comments on this clonotype: A much larger clone lies a single base off, so this may be a read error. V gene TRBV20-1 combines with J gene TRBJ2-7; 9 bases map to TRBD2. Trimming took 4 bases from V and 3 from J; bases not matched to a gene: 7. The CDR3 has 14 residues. Germline CDR1 DFQATT, CDR2 SNEGSKA (reference sequence). This CDR3 reads CSAIASSGGYEQYF. CDR3 DNA sequence: TGCAGTGCTATAGCAAGTAGCGGGGGCTACGAGCAGTACTTC.

This clonotype was seen ten or more times. J is TRBJ1-1 and V is TRBV7-2, with TRBD1 matching over 7 bases. The CDR3 runs 14 residues. In germline, CDR1 is SGHTA, CDR2 FQGNSA. V was pared by 7 bases and J by 3 bases, with 8 bases of the junction left unmatched. This chain's CDR3 is CASIVGQAYTEAFF. The CDR3 coding sequence is TGTGCCAGCATCGTAGGACAGGCCTACACTGAAGCTTTCTTT.

The sample holds many counts of this clonotype. The rearrangement uses TRBV19 and TRBJ1-5, with D unresolved. Germline lookup yields CDR1 LNHDA and CDR2 SQIVND (reference sequence). V gave up 6 bases and J gave up 7 bases, with 19 bases separating them. This CDR3 has 15 amino acids. In DNA form, the CDR3 reads TGTGCCAGTAGGGATTCGGACCTTAATCACCAGCCCCAGCATTTT. Its protein product is CASRDSDLNHQPQHF.

This clonotype came up many times. This sequence joins TRBV19 and TRBJ1-1; D is possibly TRBD1 (6 bases). V was clipped by 4 bases and J by 7 bases, with 10 bases between them. CDR3 length equals 12 residues. Germline-derived CDR1 and CDR2 are LNHDA and SQIVND (reference sequence). The CDR3 region is CASSTGGFEAFF. CDR3 in DNA: TGTGCCAGTAGTACGGGGGGCTTTGAAGCTTTCTTT.

This clonotype came up many times. This chain connects TRBV29-1 to TRBJ2-2, with D possibly being TRBD2 (5 bases). The CDR3 covers 14 residues. Trimming cost V 0 bases and J 6 bases, with 11 bases left between them. Germline-derived CDR1 and CDR2 are SQVTM and ANQGSEA. The CDR3 here is CSVEEVSSAGELFF. The CDR3 DNA is TGCAGCGTTGAAGAAGTCAGTAGCGCCGGGGAGCTGTTTTTT.

This clonotype was seen many times. V and J are TRBV19 and TRBJ1-1; D is unresolved. The V gene's germline CDR1 is LNHDA and CDR2 SQIVND (reference sequence). Trimming cost V 6 bases and J 7 bases, with 12 bases left between them. The CDR3 has 12 amino acids. CDR3 region: CASRDRTGEAFF. In nucleotides, the CDR3 is TGTGCCAGTAGAGACCGGACGGGTGAAGCTTTCTTT. Full variable domain (outside the CDR3, taken from reference TRBV19 and TRBJ1-1): DGGITQSPKYLFRKEGQNVTLSCEQNLNHDAMYWYRQDPGQGLRLIYYSQIVNDFQKGDIAEGYSVSREKKESFPLTVTSAQKNPTAFYLCASRDRTGEAFFGQGTRLTVV.

The chain links TRBV20-1 to TRBJ1-6; D might be TRBD1 (5 bases). CDR1 and CDR2 from the germline V gene are DFQATT and SNEGSKA (reference sequence). V gave up 5 bases and J gave up 14 bases, with 10 bases separating them. This CDR3 contains 10 residues. The CDR3 DNA is TGCAGTGCTGCGGAAGGGGCCCTCCACTTT. Translated: CSAAEGALHF.